Listed here is a single TCR beta chain. These oral cavity squamous cell carcinomas were HPV-negative and locally advanced. With V trimmed by 6 bases and J by 7 bases, 5 bases remained unmatched. Germline lookup yields CDR1 MDHEN and CDR2 SYDVKM. This CDR3 contains 14 residues. This entry comes from a study of neoadjuvant anti-PD-1 for oral cavity cancer. Overall study: Nivolumab at 3 mg/kg was mostly given biweekly, three to four doses, pre-surgery. Non-progressing patients received a fourth nivolumab dose near day 43, then surgery on days 50-56.

Clones were sequenced by immunoSEQ multiplex PCR, and TCRdb holds only the in-frame ones, with some missing. The table records 55,000 to 75,000 clones, approximately 79% of them present only once. This chain links TRBV28 with TRBJ1-6, with 8 bases fitting TRBD1. The sample was PBMCs, taken before nivolumab (anti-PD-1) treatment. This sequence originates from a person aged 40-85 years with oral cavity squamous cell carcinoma. Written as DNA, the CDR3 is TGTGCCAGCAGGGAGGACAGGGTAAATTCACCCCTCCACTTT. Residues: CASREDRVNSPLHF.